This paragraph reports one T cell receptor beta chain. What it binds is unknown. This specimen comes from a study of early stage breast cancer tumors. Study-wide background: Among some 12 ER+/PR+/HER2- tumors, eight were ductal, four lobular. Study-wide results and limits: Enriched TCRB sequences shared across patients were mostly commonly generated sequences.

Measured with immunoSEQ multiplex PCR; TCRdb has only the in-frame clones, and not every one. The sample includes about 9,900 clones, 64% of them seen just once. This sequence was found in a person aged 55 to 75 with breast cancer. Sequencing was carried out using breast tumor tissue.

The CDR3 here is CASGHSPDTQYF. CDR3 nucleotide sequence: TGTGCCAGCGGGCATTCCCCAGATACGCAGTATTTT. The chain is built from TRBV6-5 and TRBJ2-3; D not resolved. The CDR3 loop spans 12 amino acids. CDR1 MNHEY and CDR2 SVGAGI come from the germline V gene. V gave up 8 bases and J gave up 4 bases, with 10 bases separating them.